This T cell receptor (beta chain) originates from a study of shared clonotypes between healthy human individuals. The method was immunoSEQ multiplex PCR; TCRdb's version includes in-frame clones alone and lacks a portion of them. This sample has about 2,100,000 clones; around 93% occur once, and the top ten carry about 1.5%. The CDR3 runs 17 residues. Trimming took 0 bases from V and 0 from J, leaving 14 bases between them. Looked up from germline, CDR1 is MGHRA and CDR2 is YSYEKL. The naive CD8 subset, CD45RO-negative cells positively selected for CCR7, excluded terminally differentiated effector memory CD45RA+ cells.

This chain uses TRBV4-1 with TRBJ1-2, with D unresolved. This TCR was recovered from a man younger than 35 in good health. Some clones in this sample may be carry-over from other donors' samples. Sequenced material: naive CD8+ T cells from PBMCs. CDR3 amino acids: CASSQDAGQRSNYGYTF. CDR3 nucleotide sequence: TGCGCCAGCAGCCAAGATGCGGGCCAGCGCTCTAACTATGGCTACACCTTC.